This TCR beta chain derives from a study of beta chain features in type 1 diabetes. Study-wide results and limits: Across all four CD4+ subsets, people with type 1 diabetes showed modestly shorter TCRB CDR3s. Patients' naive, central memory and Treg TCRB repertoires seemed closer to one another than those of healthy donors.

This clone has more than one count but fewer than ten. Its specificity is unknown. As every portion of the isolated RNA was reverse transcribed, the sequencing read expressed TCRB transcripts. Mean yield for stem cell-like memory T cell samples was about 1.01 million reads. Sequencing was performed with immunoSEQ multiplex PCR; in TCRdb, only in-frame clones are kept and a portion is missing. The top ten hold 0.29% of the sample, which has 40,000 to 65,000 clones, 55% to 80% seen once. CD4+ naive, central memory, regulatory and stem cell-like memory cells were sorted via CD45RO/CCR7/CD25/CD127/CD95/CD27. The sequence derives from a woman in her 30s with type 1 diabetes. Sequences were obtained from stem cell memory CD4+ T cells from blood.

CDR3 loop: CASSRGQLNQPQHF. The CDR3 region has the DNA TGTGCCAGCAGCCGGGGACAGCTAAATCAGCCCCAGCATTTT. The J gene is TRBJ1-5, the V gene TRBV7-2, with 7 bases that match TRBD1. This CDR3 comprises 14 residues. The ends lost 5 bases at V and 4 bases at J; junction bases unmatched: 5. The germline V gene has CDR1 SGHTA and CDR2 FQGNSA.